This T cell receptor (beta chain) was profiled in a study of T cells in Graves' hyperthyroidism and ophthalmopathy. Study outcomes and limitations: Most thyroid-expanded clonotypes above 0.001 were also found in blood. Model output signaled ophthalmopathy a median about 6.3 months ahead of onset.

The V end was cut by 3 bases, the J end by 0 bases, with 15 bases between. The CDR3 is 16 amino acids. Germline V gene sequence: CDR1 MDHEN, CDR2 SYDVKM. Patients counted as stable if ophthalmopathy did not develop within 18 months. With a duration under 2 months, the hyperthyroidism was newly diagnosed in patients aged 18 to 65. Concerning this clonotype: The antigen is not known.

The TCR beta CDR3 regions underwent amplification using RNA transcripts as the source. TCR CDR3 regions were first amplified by RT-PCR with HTBI primers. TCRdb reanalysed the multiplex PCR reads using MiXCR and keeps one entry per CDR3 protein. The profile shows some 510,000 distinct CDR3 sequences, roughly 20% of them singletons. The V call is TRBV28, the J call TRBJ2-7; no definite D call. The sequenced sample consisted of blood. This receptor was identified in a man between 18 and 35 years old with Graves' hyperthyroidism. DNA of the CDR3: TGTGCCAGCAGTTTCCCCCTAGGCACGAGCTCCTACGAGCAGTACTTC. This sequence encodes CASSFPLGTSSYEQYF.